This T cell receptor beta chain is drawn from a study of T cell responses to AZD1222 COVID-19 vaccine. Study conclusions and caveats: Donors, mostly white British, included more females; clonal diversity was possibly underestimated. Vaccine-associated CD4 TCRs ranged over spike, dominating at 160-218 and 743-854.

On this clone: Its antigen is unidentified.

Germline-derived CDR1 and CDR2 are KGHSH and LQKENI. This CDR3 has 14 residues. V lost 2 bases, J lost 4 bases, and 11 bases lay in between. TCRdb keeps only in-frame clones here, not all; method: immunoSEQ multiplex PCR. The table has about 130,000 clones, around 90% seen once; the top ten hold 4.5% to 7%. The chain joins TRBV18 to TRBJ1-1; a possible D gene is TRBD1 (5 bases). The sequence was obtained from an adult who received the AZD1222 COVID-19 vaccine. Sequences were derived from peripheral blood, sampled 28 days after the second AZD1222 dose. In nucleotides, the CDR3 is TGTGCCAGCTCACCAGCCGGGACGGGCACTGAAGCTTTCTTT. Amino acids: CASSPAGTGTEAFF.